These 20 T cell receptor beta chains were all obtained from the same sample, sequenced in a study of blood T cell repertoires in COVID-19. TCRdb keeps only in-frame clones here, not all; method: immunoSEQ multiplex PCR. Found here are approximately 220,000 clones, about 80% of them singletons; the top ten hold 3.6%. Sequenced input: PBMCs or T cells enriched from blood (not recorded which). Every receptor here comes from a woman aged 35 to 49 who had been exposed to COVID-19.

The chain is built from TRBV5-6 and TRBJ2-5, with TRBD1 matching over 9 bases. Germline CDR1 SGHDT, CDR2 YYEEEE. The CDR3 spans 16 residues. Trimming cost V 4 bases and J 4 bases; bases outside gene matches: 11. Here the CDR3 reads CASSRLQGADGETQYF. For the CDR3, the DNA is TGTGCCAGCAGCCGTTTACAGGGGGCAGATGGAGAGACCCAGTACTTC.

This clone was seen once. The V and J genes are TRBV7-9 and TRBJ1-5; D is perhaps TRBD1 (5 bases). There are 15 residues in the CDR3. V was clipped by 3 bases and J by 3 bases, with 12 bases between them. The germline V gene has CDR1 SEHNR and CDR2 FQNEAQ (reference sequence). CDR3 in DNA: TGTGCCAGCAGCTTTGCGGGGCAACACAATCAGCCCCAGCATTTT. The encoded protein is CASSFAGQHNQPQHF. Together with reference TRBV7-9 and TRBJ1-5, the CDR3 gives the full variable domain: DTGVSQNPRHKITKRGQNVTFRCDPISEHNRLYWYRQTLGQGPEFLTYFQNEAQLEKSRLLSDRFSAERPKGSFSTLEIQRTEQGDSAMYLCASSFAGQHNQPQHFGDGTRLSIL.

This sequence joins TRBV28 and TRBJ1-4; TRBD1 aligns across 9 bases. Per the germline V gene, CDR1 is MDHEN and CDR2 is SYDVKM. J was trimmed by 8 bases and V by 10 bases; bases with no gene match: 14. The CDR3 covers 15 residues. The CDR3 DNA reads as TGTGCCATACAGGGGGCGGGATCAATGCGGGAAAAACTGTTTTTT. Its translation: CAIQGAGSMREKLFF. Complete variable domain (other parts from reference TRBV28 and TRBJ1-4): DVKVTQSSRYLVKRTGEKVFLECVQDMDHENMFWYRQDPGLGLRLIYFSYDVKMKEKGDIPEGYSVSREKKERFSLILESASTNQTSMYLCAIQGAGSMREKLFFGSGTQLSVL.

This chain connects TRBV24-1 to TRBJ1-2, with TRBD1 matching over 9 bases. V was pared by 3 bases and J by 0 bases, with 4 bases of the junction left unmatched. The CDR3 consists of 16 residues. The V gene's germline CDR1 is KGHDR and CDR2 SFDVKD. The chain's CDR3 is CATSDGTGSANYGYTF. The CDR3 DNA reads as TGTGCCACCAGTGATGGGACAGGGTCGGCTAACTATGGCTACACCTTC.

This rearrangement joins TRBV28 to TRBJ1-1; a weak D match, TRBD1 (5 bases). The CDR3 contains 14 residues. Trimming pared 2 bases from V and 8 bases from J, leaving 15 bases between. The V gene's germline CDR1 is MDHEN and CDR2 SYDVKM. The CDR3 DNA sequence: TGTGCCAGCAGTTTAATTGGCGCAGGGCAGGAAGCTTTCTTT. Protein sequence: CASSLIGAGQEAFF.

The chain couples TRBV7-2 to TRBJ1-5; TRBD1 might be the D (6 bases). The ends were cut back, 4 bases at V and 8 bases at J, with 15 bases in the middle. This CDR3 has 14 residues. The germline CDR1 and CDR2 sequences are SGHTA and FQGNSA. CDR3 sequence: CASSSRQEAKPQHF. CDR3 in DNA: TGTGCCAGCAGCTCCCGACAGGAGGCAAAGCCCCAGCATTTT.

The CDR3 loop is CASSLGDRRTF. The CDR3 DNA reads as TGTGCCAGCAGTTTAGGGGACAGGAGGACCTTC. The chain employs TRBV12-3 or TRBV12-4 and TRBJ1-2; 8 nucleotides line up with TRBD1. V shed 1 base, J shed 14 bases, and the junction held 3 bases outside the gene matches. The CDR3 covers 11 residues.

This chain joins TRBV6-1 and TRBJ2-3; TRBD2 is a possible D gene (5 bases). Trimming cost V 2 bases and J 5 bases, with 11 bases left between them. This CDR3 is 14 amino acids long. The germline CDR1 and CDR2 sequences are MNHNS and SASEGT. The CDR3 DNA reads TGTGCCAGCAGTGAACTAGGACGGGAAGATACGCAGTATTTT. Its translation is CASSELGREDTQYF.

The chain links TRBV28 to TRBJ2-7; 9 nucleotides line up with TRBD1. Germline trimming cut 2 bases from V and 5 bases from J; bases unmatched to any gene: 13. From germline, CDR1 is MDHEN and CDR2 SYDVKM. The CDR3 runs 17 residues. The CDR3 region is CASSLPLGTGKFDEQYF. CDR3 nucleotides: TGTGCCAGCAGTTTACCCCTAGGGACAGGGAAATTTGACGAGCAGTACTTC. The full variable domain, rest sourced from reference TRBV28 and TRBJ2-7, is DVKVTQSSRYLVKRTGEKVFLECVQDMDHENMFWYRQDPGLGLRLIYFSYDVKMKEKGDIPEGYSVSREKKERFSLILESASTNQTSMYLCASSLPLGTGKFDEQYFGPGTRLTVT.

The gene calls are TRBV5-5 and TRBJ1-2; no reliable D call. Germline loops: CDR1 SGHKS, CDR2 YYEKEE (reference sequence). V was trimmed by 0 bases and J by 1 base, leaving 7 bases between them. The CDR3 extends over 14 amino acids. This CDR3 reads CASSLVQFNYGYTF. In DNA, the CDR3 is TGTGCCAGCAGCTTGGTTCAATTTAACTATGGCTACACCTTC.

This chain connects TRBV7-9 to TRBJ2-7; TRBD1 matches 7 bases. After removal of 3 bases from V and 0 bases from J, the junction contained 8 bases not matched to a gene. The CDR3 runs to 16 residues. Per the germline V gene, CDR1 is SEHNR and CDR2 is FQNEAQ (reference sequence). The CDR3 spells CASSFLNRDSSYEQYF. CDR3 in DNA: TGTGCCAGCAGCTTTCTCAACCGGGACAGCTCCTACGAGCAGTACTTC.

The rearrangement uses TRBV28 and TRBJ2-7, with 8 bases fitting TRBD1. Germline CDR1 reads MDHEN; CDR2 reads SYDVKM. This CDR3 contains 14 residues. With V trimmed by 7 bases and J by 3 bases, 8 bases remained unmatched. The CDR3 DNA sequence: TGTGCCAGCACCTCCGACAGGGGAGACTACGAGCAGTACTTC. Amino acids: CASTSDRGDYEQYF.

V usage is TRBV6-1 and J usage is TRBJ2-7; D is ambiguous. This CDR3 is built from 14 residues. Germline V lookup: CDR1 MNHNS, CDR2 SASEGT. V lost 5 bases and J lost 7, with 18 bases in between. This CDR3 reads CASSKERSYDEQYF. The CDR3 nucleotides read TGTGCCAGCAGTAAAGAGAGAAGTTACGATGAGCAGTACTTC.

The V and J genes are TRBV7-8 and TRBJ2-1; 9 bases align to TRBD2. The CDR3 length is 15 residues. CDR1 is SGHVS, CDR2 FQNEAQ, per germline. V trimming: 3 bases; J trimming: 5 bases; junction bases outside the gene matches: 5. This chain's CDR3 is CASSLSSGGHNEQFF. The CDR3 coding sequence is TGTGCCAGCAGCTTGAGTAGCGGGGGCCACAATGAGCAGTTCTTC.

This rearrangement joins TRBV28 to TRBJ1-6, with D uncertain. The ends were cut back, 5 bases at V and 9 bases at J, with 14 bases in the middle. The germline V gene has CDR1 MDHEN and CDR2 SYDVKM. The length of the CDR3 is 14 residues. The CDR3 sequence is CASSDSNAGSPLHF. CDR3 in DNA: TGTGCCAGCAGTGATTCTAACGCGGGTTCACCCCTCCACTTT.

The V gene is TRBV24-1, the J gene TRBJ2-5, with 7 positions matching TRBD1. V gave up 3 bases and J gave up 5 bases; unmatched junction bases: 8. Germline V gene sequence: CDR1 KGHDR, CDR2 SFDVKD. The CDR3 covers 15 residues. CDR3 residues: CATSDPQGIGETQYF. The CDR3 nucleotides read TGTGCCACCAGTGATCCACAGGGGATTGGTGAGACCCAGTACTTC.

The gene calls are TRBV6-5 and TRBJ1-2, with 10 bases that match TRBD1. CDR3 length: 15 amino acids. Germline CDR1 and CDR2: MNHEY and SVGAGI. After removal of 2 bases from V and 6 bases from J, the junction contained 6 bases not matched to a gene. The CDR3, as DNA: TGTGCCAGCAGTTACCGGGACAGGGGCCAAAATGGCTACACCTTC. Translation gives CASSYRDRGQNGYTF.

The chain recombines TRBV9 with TRBJ1-1; no clear D. The CDR3 is 14 residues long. Germline values: CDR1 SGDLS, CDR2 YYNGEE. V lost 6 bases, J lost 0 bases, and 12 bases lay in between. The CDR3 DNA is TGTGCCAGCAACAACCCTCCCGTGAACACTGAAGCTTTCTTT. It encodes CASNNPPVNTEAFF.

This chain joins TRBV29-1 and TRBJ2-6; D perhaps matches TRBD1 (6 bases). The CDR3 consists of 15 residues. Per germline, CDR1 SQVTM and CDR2 ANQGSEA. Trimming left V 6 bases short and J 0 bases short, with 12 bases between. CDR3 coding DNA: TGCAGCGTGGGGGCAGGTTCCTCTGGGGCCAACGTCCTGACTTTC. Its translation: CSVGAGSSGANVLTF.

The genes are TRBV30 and TRBJ1-5; perhaps TRBD1 as D (5 bases). Trimming left V 3 bases short and J 7 bases short, with 13 bases between. This CDR3 has 13 amino acids. Looked up from germline, CDR1 is GTSNPN and CDR2 is SVGIG (reference sequence). The DNA of the CDR3 is TGTGCCTGGAGCCCGGGGGGTGGCCAGCCCCAGCATTTT. It codes for CAWSPGGGQPQHF.